Listed below are T cell receptor beta chains from one sample, sequenced in a study of CD8+CD57+ T cells in acquired aplastic anemia. TCRdb processed the reads anew with MiXCR; each CDR3 protein has one entry. In the table there are hundreds of thousands of distinct CDR3 sequences, 55% to 70% of which are singletons. Sample: sorted CD4+, CD8+, or CD8+CD57+ T cells (not recorded which) from PBMCs. The source is a human donor in good health, serving as a control. CDR3s include the opening cysteine and the closing phenylalanine or tryptophan. The D gene is left open where the match is weak. The size entry is marked missing in some rows and otherwise reads once, few, many or a size class.

V gene	D gene	clone size	CDR3 length	J gene	CDR3 DNA	CDR3 protein
TRBV20-1	.	once	12	TRBJ1-1	TGCAGTGCTAGCTACCTCGGGGGTGAAGCTTTCTTT	CSASYLGGEAFF
TRBV12-3/TRBV12-4	.	.	14	TRBJ2-5	TGTGCCAGCAGTTGGGGGGTACTCCAAGAGACCCAGTACTTC	CASSWGVLQETQYF
TRBV7-8	.	.	15	TRBJ2-7	TGTGCCAGCAGCTTGGCCCGGGACAATACCTACGAGCAGTACTTC	CASSLARDNTYEQYF
TRBV5-1	TRBD1	many	13	TRBJ1-1	TGCGCCAGCCGACAGGGGGTCAACACTGAAGCTTTCTTT	CASRQGVNTEAFF
TRBV9	.	.	12	TRBJ1-2	TGTGCCAGCAAAGTAGGCAGCTATGGCTACACCTTC	CASKVGSYGYTF
TRBV14	.	many	13	TRBJ2-7	TGTGCCAGCAGCCCTAGTGCGGCCTACGAGCAGTACTTC	CASSPSAAYEQYF
TRBV6-1	.	.	13	TRBJ1-1	TGTGCCAGCAGTGCAGCAGGGAACACTGAAGCTTTCTTT	CASSAAGNTEAFF
TRBV29-1	.	.	13	TRBJ2-7	TGCAGCGTTGTTGGTGCGGGAATTGGCGAGCAGTACTTC	CSVVGAGIGEQYF
TRBV7-6	.	many	13	TRBJ2-5	TGTGCCAGCAGTCCCGGGATACAAGAGACCCAGTACTTC	CASSPGIQETQYF
TRBV2	TRBD2	.	15	TRBJ2-1	TGTGCCAGCAGGCCCCGGGGGGGGGACTACAATGAACAGTTCTTC	CASRPRGGDYNEQFF
TRBV6-5	TRBD1	many	15	TRBJ1-2	TGTGCCAGCAGACCAGACAGGGGGCGCAACTATGGCTACACCTTC	CASRPDRGRNYGYTF
TRBV5-1	TRBD1	few	14	TRBJ1-1	TGCGCCAGCAGCATGGACAGGGTGAACACTGAAGCTTTCTTT	CASSMDRVNTEAFF
TRBV7-3	.	.	14	TRBJ2-2	TGTGCCAGCAGCTTAAGTTACGAGCAGTACTACGTGCCGTTT	CASSLSYEQYYVPF
TRBV12-3/TRBV12-4	.	.	14	TRBJ2-3	TGTGCCAGCAGTGGGGGGGCGGACACAGGTACGCAGTATTTT	CASSGGADTGTQYF
TRBV16	.	.	12	TRBJ1-2	TGTGCCAGCAGCACTCCAACCTATAGCTACGCCTTC	CASSTPTYSYAF
TRBV2	TRBD1	few	14	TRBJ1-6	TGTGCCAGCAGTGAGGAGACAGGGGGTTCACCCCTCCACTTT	CASSEETGGSPLHF
TRBV7-8	TRBD1	once	15	TRBJ2-7	TGTGCCAGCAGCTTAGAGGCAGGGGGACAGTACGAGCAGTACTTC	CASSLEAGGQYEQYF
TRBV25-1	TRBD1	few	15	TRBJ1-2	TGTGCCAGCAGTGAAGAGGGGGCGTCTGGCTATGGCTACACCTTC	CASSEEGASGYGYTF
TRBV7-2	.	many	12	TRBJ1-2	TGTGCCAGCTCAGGATATAACTATGGCTACACCTTC	CASSGYNYGYTF
TRBV12-3/TRBV12-4	TRBD2	.	14	TRBJ2-5	TGTGCCAGCGATTTGAGACTAGCGGGGGAGACCCAGTACTTC	CASDLRLAGETQYF
TRBV11-2	.	.	14	TRBJ1-2	TGTGCCAGCAGGTTAGCGCGGGGGGGCAGAGGCTACACCTTC	CASRLARGGRGYTF
TRBV10-2	TRBD2	.	17	TRBJ2-1	TGCGCCAGCAGTGACCTAGCGGGGGGCTTTTCCTACAATGAGCAGTTCTTC	CASSDLAGGFSYNEQFF
TRBV7-8	TRBD2	.	16	TRBJ2-1	TGTGCCTGCAGCTACGGACTAGCGGTCTCCTACAATGAGCAGTTCTTC	CACSYGLAVSYNEQFF
TRBV10-3	.	few	16	TRBJ2-3	TGTGCCAGCAGTGACGGCGGGGGCGGGAACACTGATACGCAGTATTTT	CASSDGGGGNTDTQYF
TRBV2	TRBD1	.	14	TRBJ1-4	TGTGCCAGCAGCTTACAGGGGAACTCTGGAAAACTGTTTTTT	CASSLQGNSGKLFF
TRBV7-9	TRBD2	.	18	TRBJ2-7	TGTGCCAGCAGCGTTGGGACTAGCGGGGGGACTAACTCCTACGAGCAGTACTTC	CASSVGTSGGTNSYEQYF
TRBV7-6	.	.	14	TRBJ1-4	TGTGCCAGCAGACTGCTACAGGGTGGCGAAAAACTGTTTTTT	CASRLLQGGEKLFF
TRBV7-9	TRBD1	.	14	TRBJ2-7	TGTGCCAGCAGCTCGAGGACAGGGGGGAACGAGCAGTACTTC	CASSSRTGGNEQYF
TRBV7-9	TRBD1	.	14	TRBJ1-2	TGTGCCAGCACTCGGGACAGCACTAACTATGGCTACACCTTC	CASTRDSTNYGYTF
TRBV7-6	.	.	14	TRBJ1-1	TGTGCCGGCAGTCCAGGGACCTTGAACACTGAAGCTTTCTTT	CAGSPGTLNTEAFF
TRBV20-1	TRBD1	many	14	TRBJ1-2	TGCAGTGCTAGGGAGGGGACAGGGTTCTATGGCTACACCTTC	CSAREGTGFYGYTF
TRBV7-2	.	.	14	TRBJ2-5	TGTGCCAGCAGCTTACCGGCAAGGGCCGCGGAAGCGTACTTC	CASSLPARAAEAYF
TRBV5-1	.	.	14	TRBJ1-5	TGTGCCAGCAGCCCATCCGGGGATAAGCAGCCCCAGCATTTT	CASSPSGDKQPQHF
TRBV12-3/TRBV12-4	.	many	13	TRBJ1-4	TGTGCCAGCAGTCGATCGGCCGCCGAAAAACTGTTTTTT	CASSRSAAEKLFF
TRBV24-1	.	many	14	TRBJ1-2	TGTGCCACCAGTGATTTCCAGGGTATCCGCGGCTACACCTTC	CATSDFQGIRGYTF
TRBV5-1	TRBD1	many	14	TRBJ2-7	TGCGCCACCGCGACAGGGCTGCCTGGATACGAGCAGTACTTC	CATATGLPGYEQYF
TRBV19	TRBD1	few	14	TRBJ1-4	TGTGCCAGTAGTGGGACAGGGAGGAGAGAAAAACTGTTTTTT	CASSGTGRREKLFF
TRBV19	.	.	11	TRBJ1-1	TGTGCCAGTAGTTCGCTATTCGAAGCTTTCTTT	CASSSLFEAFF
TRBV20-1	TRBD1	.	12	TRBJ2-7	TGCAGTGCTAGAACCGGCCGACAGGGGCAGTACTTC	CSARTGRQGQYF
TRBV15	.	once	14	TRBJ1-6	TGTGCCACCAGTACCTGGAACTCAACCACACACACGCACTTT	CATSTWNSTTHTHF
TRBV4-1	.	.	14	TRBJ1-6	TGCGCCACCCCCCCCGGGCAGAATAATTCACCCCTCCACTTT	CATPPGQNNSPLHF
TRBV7-6	TRBD1	many	15	TRBJ1-5	TGTGCCAGCAGCTCCCAGGGAGGGGGCTTGGGGCCCCAGCATTTT	CASSSQGGGLGPQHF
TRBV7-9	TRBD2	.	17	TRBJ2-5	TGTGCCAGCAGCTTAGGCCTAGTAGCGGGGGGGAGCGAGACCCAGTACTTC	CASSLGLVAGGSETQYF
TRBV7-2	.	.	18	TRBJ1-5	TGTGCCAGCAGCTTATCGGGGGGAACGAGCACCGGGGATCAGCCCCAGCATTTT	CASSLSGGTSTGDQPQHF
TRBV30	TRBD2	few	13	TRBJ2-3	TGTGCCTGGAGCCCGCGCGGGGGGAATACGCAGTATTTT	CAWSPRGGNTQYF
TRBV6-2/TRBV6-3	.	.	15	TRBJ2-5	TGTGCCAGCAGTTACGATAGGCGGCTCCAAGAGACCCGGTACTTC	CASSYDRRLQETRYF
TRBV2	.	once	13	TRBJ1-5	TGTGCCAGCCGGACGGGGGTCCGAGGGCTACAGCATTTT	CASRTGVRGLQHF
TRBV5-1	.	.	15	TRBJ2-6	TGCGCCAGCAGCTTGATGGGGACCGACACCAACGTCCTGACTTTC	CASSLMGTDTNVLTF
TRBV7-2	.	.	13	TRBJ2-5	TGTGCCAGCAGCTTAAATGAGGGGGAGACCCAGTACTTC	CASSLNEGETQYF
TRBV5-1	.	.	15	TRBJ2-7	TGTGCCAGCAGCTTGGAGGCGGTAGGGTCGAACGAGCAGTACTTC	CASSLEAVGSNEQYF
TRBV12-3/TRBV12-4	.	many	14	TRBJ1-1	TGTGCCAGCAGTTTGGGAGGGGGGCTCACTGAAGCTTTCTTT	CASSLGGGLTEAFF
TRBV7-2	.	.	13	TRBJ1-5	TGTGCCAGCAGCTTCGAGGGGAACGGCAATGAGCAGTTT	CASSFEGNGNEQF
TRBV20-1	TRBD1	.	14	TRBJ1-4	TGCAGTGCTTATTCAGGGGGGGGTAATGAAAAACTGTTTTTT	CSAYSGGGNEKLFF
TRBV12-3/TRBV12-4	.	.	15	TRBJ2-2	TGTGCCACCAGCCGGGGGCCGATCAACACCGGGGAGCTGTTTTTT	CATSRGPINTGELFF
TRBV5-5	.	.	14	TRBJ1-1	TGTGCCAGCAGCTTTAAAGGAACGAACACTGAAGCTTTCTTT	CASSFKGTNTEAFF
TRBV2	TRBD1	.	14	TRBJ2-1	TGTGCCAGCATGCCGGGACAGACACACAATGAGCAGTTCTTC	CASMPGQTHNEQFF
TRBV19	.	many	13	TRBJ2-7	TGTGCCAGTAGTATGGGTCTCTCCTACGAGCAGTACTTC	CASSMGLSYEQYF
TRBV5-5	.	.	15	TRBJ2-7	TGTGCCAGCGGCCGAGTAGCGGAGAGCTCCTACGAGCAGTACTTC	CASGRVAESSYEQYF
TRBV11-2	.	many	13	TRBJ2-1	TGTGCCAGCAGCCCTCGGTTTAACAATGAGCAGTTCTTC	CASSPRFNNEQFF
TRBV6-6	TRBD1	many	16	TRBJ1-1	TGTGCCAGCAGTTACAGCCGGACAGGGTTGAACACTGAAGCTTTCTTT	CASSYSRTGLNTEAFF